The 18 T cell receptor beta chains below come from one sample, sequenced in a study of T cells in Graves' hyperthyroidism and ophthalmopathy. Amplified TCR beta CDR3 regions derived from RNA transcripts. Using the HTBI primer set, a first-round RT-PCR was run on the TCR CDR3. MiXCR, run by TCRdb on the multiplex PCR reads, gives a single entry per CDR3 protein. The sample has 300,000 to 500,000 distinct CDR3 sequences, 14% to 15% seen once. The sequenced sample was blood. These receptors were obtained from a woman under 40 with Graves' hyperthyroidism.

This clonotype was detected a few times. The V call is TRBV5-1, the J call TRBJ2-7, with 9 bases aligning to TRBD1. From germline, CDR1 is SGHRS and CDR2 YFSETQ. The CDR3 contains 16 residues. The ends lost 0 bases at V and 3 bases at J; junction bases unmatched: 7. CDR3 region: CASSLEQGASLYEQYF. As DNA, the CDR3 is TGCGCCAGCAGCTTGGAACAGGGGGCTTCCCTCTACGAGCAGTACTTC.

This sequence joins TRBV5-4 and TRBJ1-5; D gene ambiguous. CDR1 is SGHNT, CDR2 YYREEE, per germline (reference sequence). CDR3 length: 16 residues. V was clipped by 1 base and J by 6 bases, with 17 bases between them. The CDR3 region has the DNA TGTGCCAGCAGCTTGTGGTCCAACAGCGGTAGTCAGCCCCAGCATTTT. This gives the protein CASSLWSNSGSQPQHF.

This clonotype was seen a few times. The CDR3, as DNA: TGTGCCACCAGCAGAGTTGGGACAACGGGAGGGAATGAGCAGTTCTTC. Its translation: CATSRVGTTGGNEQFF. The chain is built from TRBV15 and TRBJ2-1; 8 bases are shared with TRBD2. CDR3 length equals 16 residues. In germline, CDR1 is LNHNV, CDR2 YYDKDF (reference sequence). V shed 1 base and J 7 bases; nucleotides not matched to a gene: 9.

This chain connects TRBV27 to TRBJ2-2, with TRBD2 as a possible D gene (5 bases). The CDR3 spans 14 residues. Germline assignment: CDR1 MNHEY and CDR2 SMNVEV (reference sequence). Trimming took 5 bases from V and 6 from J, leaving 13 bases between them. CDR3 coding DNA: TGTGCCAGCAGTCCCCGGAACGGGGCCGGGGAGCTGTTTTTT. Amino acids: CASSPRNGAGELFF.

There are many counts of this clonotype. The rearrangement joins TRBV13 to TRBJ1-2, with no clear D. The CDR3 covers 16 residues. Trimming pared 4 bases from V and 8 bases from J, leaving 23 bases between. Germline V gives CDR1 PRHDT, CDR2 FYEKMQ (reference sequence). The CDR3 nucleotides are TGTGCCAGCAGCTGTGGACCGGGGAGCGCCCTGGAGGGCTACACCTTC. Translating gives CASSCGPGSALEGYTF.

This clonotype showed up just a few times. CDR3 protein: CASSSGTRVLYEQYF. The CDR3 nucleotides read TGTGCCAGCTCATCCGGGACTCGGGTTTTGTACGAGCAGTACTTC. The chain has TRBV18 and TRBJ2-7, with D possibly matching TRBD2 (6 bases). In germline, CDR1 is KGHSH, CDR2 LQKENI. This CDR3 has 15 amino acids. V shed 5 bases and J shed 4 bases, with 18 bases lying between them.

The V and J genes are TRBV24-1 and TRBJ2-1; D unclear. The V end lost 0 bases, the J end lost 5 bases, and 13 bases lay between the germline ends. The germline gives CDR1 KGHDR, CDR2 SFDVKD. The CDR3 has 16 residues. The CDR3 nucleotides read TGTGCCACCAGTGATTTGGTCAGGAACACTGACAATGAGCAGTTCTTC. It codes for CATSDLVRNTDNEQFF.

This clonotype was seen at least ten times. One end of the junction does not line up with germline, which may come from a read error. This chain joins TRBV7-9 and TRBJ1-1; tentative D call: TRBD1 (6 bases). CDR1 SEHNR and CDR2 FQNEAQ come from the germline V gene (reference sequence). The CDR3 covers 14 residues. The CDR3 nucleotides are TGTGCCAGCCGCTTACAGGGTGAGCACACTGAAGCTTTCTTT. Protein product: CASRLQGEHTEAFF.

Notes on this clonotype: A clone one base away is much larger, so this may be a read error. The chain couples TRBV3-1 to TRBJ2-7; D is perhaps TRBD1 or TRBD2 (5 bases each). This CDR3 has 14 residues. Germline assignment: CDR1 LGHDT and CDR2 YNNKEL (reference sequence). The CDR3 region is CASSLGPLFYEQCF. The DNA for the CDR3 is TGTGCCAGCAGCCTGGGACCACTTTTCTACGAGCAGTGCTTC.

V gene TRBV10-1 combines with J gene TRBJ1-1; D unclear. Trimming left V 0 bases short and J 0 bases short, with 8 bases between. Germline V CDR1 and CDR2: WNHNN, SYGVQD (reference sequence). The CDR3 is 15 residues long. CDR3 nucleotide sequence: TGCGCCAGCAGTGAGTCGGTCGGGGTGAACACTGAAGCTTTCTTT. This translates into CASSESVGVNTEAFF.

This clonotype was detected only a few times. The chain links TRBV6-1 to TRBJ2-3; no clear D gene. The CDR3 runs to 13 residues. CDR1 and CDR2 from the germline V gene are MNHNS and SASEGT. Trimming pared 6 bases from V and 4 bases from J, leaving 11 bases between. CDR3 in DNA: TGTGCCAGCAGACCGCCTGGGCCAGATACGCAGTATTTT. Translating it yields CASRPPGPDTQYF.

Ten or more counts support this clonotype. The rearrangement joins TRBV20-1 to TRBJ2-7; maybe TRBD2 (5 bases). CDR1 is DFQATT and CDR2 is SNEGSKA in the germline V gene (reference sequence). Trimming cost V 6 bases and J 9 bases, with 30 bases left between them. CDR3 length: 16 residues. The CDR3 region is CSATHRGQRATKGQYF. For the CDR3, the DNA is TGCAGTGCCACCCATCGAGGGCAGCGCGCTACTAAGGGGCAGTACTTC.

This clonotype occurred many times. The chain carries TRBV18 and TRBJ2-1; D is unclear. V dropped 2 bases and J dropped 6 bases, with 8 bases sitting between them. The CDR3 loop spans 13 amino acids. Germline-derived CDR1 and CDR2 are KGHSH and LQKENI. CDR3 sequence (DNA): TGTGCCAGCTCACCATCTGCAGGCAATGAGCAGTTCTTC. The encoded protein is CASSPSAGNEQFF. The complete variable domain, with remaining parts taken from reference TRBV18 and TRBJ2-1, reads NAGVMQNPRHLVRRRGQEARLRCSPMKGHSHVYWYRQLPEEGLKFMVYLQKENIIDESGMPKERFSAEFPKEGPSILRIQQVVRGDSAAYFCASSPSAGNEQFFGPGTRLTVL.

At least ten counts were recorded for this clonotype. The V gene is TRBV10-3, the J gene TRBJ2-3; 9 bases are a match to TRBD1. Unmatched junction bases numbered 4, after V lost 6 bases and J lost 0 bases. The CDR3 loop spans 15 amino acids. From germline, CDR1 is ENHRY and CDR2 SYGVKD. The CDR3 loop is CAISVGTGSTDTQYF. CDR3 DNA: TGTGCCATCAGCGTTGGGACAGGGAGCACAGATACGCAGTATTTT.

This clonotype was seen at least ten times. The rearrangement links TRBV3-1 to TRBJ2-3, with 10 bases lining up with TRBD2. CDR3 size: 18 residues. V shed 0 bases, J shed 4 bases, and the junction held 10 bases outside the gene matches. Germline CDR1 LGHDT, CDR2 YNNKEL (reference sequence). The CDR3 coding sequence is TGTGCCAGCAGCCAAGACATTAGGGCTAGCGGGAGTCCAGATACGCAGTATTTT. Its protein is CASSQDIRASGSPDTQYF.

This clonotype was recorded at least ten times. CDR3 amino acids: CASATQGGRNQPQHF. The DNA of the CDR3 is TGTGCCAGCGCCACTCAGGGAGGGAGAAATCAGCCCCAGCATTTT. The J gene is TRBJ1-5, the V gene TRBV28; D possibly corresponds to TRBD1 (5 bases). The V gene's germline CDR1 is MDHEN and CDR2 SYDVKM. The V and J ends lost 8 bases and 4 bases respectively, with 18 bases between them. This CDR3 comprises 15 residues.

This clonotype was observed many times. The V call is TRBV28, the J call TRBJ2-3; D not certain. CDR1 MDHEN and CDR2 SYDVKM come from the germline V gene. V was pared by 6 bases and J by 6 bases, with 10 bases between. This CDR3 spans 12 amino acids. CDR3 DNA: TGTGCCAGCAGCTCGGCGTGGGATACGCAGTATTTT. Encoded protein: CASSSAWDTQYF.

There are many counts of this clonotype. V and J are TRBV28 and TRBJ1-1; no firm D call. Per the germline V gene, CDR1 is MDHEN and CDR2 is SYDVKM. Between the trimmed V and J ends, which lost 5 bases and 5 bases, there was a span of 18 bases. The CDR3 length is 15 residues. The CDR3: CASSPQQSARTEAFF. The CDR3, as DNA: TGTGCCAGCAGTCCGCAGCAGTCCGCGAGGACTGAAGCTTTCTTT.